One and the same sample provided the 11 T cell receptor beta chains below, sequenced in a study of vaccination and CD4 T cells after COVID-19. These receptors' antigens are unknown. Treatment denoted: roughly 11-day PBMC culture with coronavirus spike peptide pools or control peptides (ViraFEST assay). With the Oncomine TCR Beta short-read assay, DNA from cultured CD4+ T cells was sequenced. TCRdb independently ran MiXCR on the PCR reads; one entry per CDR3 protein. The data hold over 15,000 distinct CDR3 sequences, with around 50% observed a single time. The sample consisted of CD4+ T cells from blood, cultured in vitro, taken before SARS-CoV-2 vaccination. The receptors shown here come from a human donor who had recovered from COVID-19.

V usage is TRBV4-1 and J usage is TRBJ1-5; 7 bases match TRBD1. This CDR3 comprises 15 residues. The trim removed 0 bases at V and 6 bases at J, leaving 5 bases unmatched. Germline loops: CDR1 MGHRA, CDR2 YSYEKL. The CDR3 coding sequence is TGCGCCAGCAGCCAAGATCAGCAGGGGGGTCAGCCCCAGCATTTT. It specifies CASSQDQQGGQPQHF.

V is TRBV4-2 and J is TRBJ2-7; 10 bases are a match to TRBD1. The CDR3 sequence is 15 residues long. Trimming removed 2 bases from V and 5 bases from J; junction bases left unmatched: 6. Germline CDR1 and CDR2: LGHNA and YNFKEQ. The CDR3 sequence: CASSQRQGAVDEQYF. The CDR3 coding sequence is TGTGCCAGCAGCCAACGACAGGGGGCTGTTGACGAGCAGTACTTC.

The gene calls are TRBV19 and TRBJ1-2; TRBD1 aligns across 8 bases. The CDR3 contains 12 residues. Germline V gene sequence: CDR1 LNHDA, CDR2 SQIVND (reference sequence). V lost 9 bases, J lost 4 bases, and 4 bases stayed unmatched. CDR3 sequence reads: CASQGQGYGYTF. For the CDR3, the DNA is TGTGCCAGCCAAGGACAGGGCTATGGCTACACCTTC.

This chain links TRBV10-3 with TRBJ1-1; no reliable D call. The CDR3 is made up of 11 amino acids. Germline V gene data show CDR1 as ENHRY and CDR2 as SYGVKD. V gave up 8 bases and J gave up 5 bases, with 9 bases separating them. In DNA form, the CDR3 reads TGTGCCATCTCTAGAGGGACTGAAGCTTTCTTT. Translation: CAISRGTEAFF.

The V and J genes are TRBV20-1 and TRBJ2-2, with 11 positions matching TRBD2. Trimming removed 0 bases from V and 4 bases from J; junction bases left unmatched: 4. From germline, CDR1 is DFQATT and CDR2 SNEGSKA (reference sequence). The CDR3 sequence is 16 residues long. CDR3 sequence (DNA): TGCAGTGCTAGAGATCCCACTAGCGGGAGCACCGGGGAGCTGTTTTTT. Its protein product is CSARDPTSGSTGELFF.

The chain carries TRBV20-1 and TRBJ2-7; 11 bases match TRBD2. Germline CDR1 and CDR2: DFQATT and SNEGSKA (reference sequence). V shed 0 bases and J 6 bases; nucleotides not matched to a gene: 13. CDR3 length equals 17 residues. CDR3 sequence reads: CSARDSGASGGTGEQYF. The CDR3 nucleotides are TGCAGTGCTAGAGATTCAGGGGCTAGCGGGGGGACTGGCGAGCAGTACTTC.

V gene TRBV28 combines with J gene TRBJ2-7; a weak D match, TRBD2 (5 bases). Trimming took off 1 base at V and 1 base at J, with 20 bases between the two ends. The CDR3 has 18 residues. Germline-derived CDR1 and CDR2 are MDHEN and SYDVKM. The CDR3 here is CASSLFSLLSERSYEQYF. CDR3 nucleotides: TGTGCCAGCAGTTTATTTTCGCTGCTCTCTGAGCGGTCCTACGAGCAGTACTTC.

CDR3 amino acids: CAISPSAQTGEQFF. CDR3 bases: TGTGCCATCAGCCCAAGTGCCCAGACCGGTGAGCAGTTCTTC. The V and J genes are TRBV10-3 and TRBJ2-1; D is ambiguous. The CDR3 contains 14 residues. CDR1 and CDR2 (germline): ENHRY, SYGVKD. Trimming took off 6 bases at V and 9 bases at J, with 18 bases between the two ends.

This clonotype was seen a handful of times. The chain carries TRBV15 and TRBJ1-2, with D maybe TRBD1 (6 bases). V was cut by 0 bases and J by 4 bases, with 15 bases left in between. CDR1 is LNHNV and CDR2 is YYDKDF in the germline V gene (reference sequence). The CDR3 spans 16 residues. The CDR3 DNA reads as TGTGCCACCAGCAGAGATCGGGGGGGCGGGACCTATGGCTACACCTTC. It specifies CATSRDRGGGTYGYTF.

This clonotype was detected a few times. The chain combines TRBV7-9 with TRBJ2-7; D tentatively reads TRBD1 or TRBD2 (6 bases each). The ends were cut back, 5 bases at V and 0 bases at J, with 14 bases in the middle. Per the germline V gene, CDR1 is SEHNR and CDR2 is FQNEAQ (reference sequence). The CDR3 extends over 15 amino acids. CDR3 DNA: TGTGCCAGCAGCCCGGGGGACATCAACTCCTACGAGCAGTACTTC. It encodes CASSPGDINSYEQYF.

This sequence joins TRBV12-3 or TRBV12-4 and TRBJ2-5; D unresolved. The CDR3 spans 13 residues. V lost 5 bases, J lost 4 bases, and 11 bases lay in between. The CDR3 here is CASSIQPRETQYF. The CDR3 nucleotides read TGTGCCAGCAGTATACAGCCCCGAGAGACCCAGTACTTC.